These 3 T cell receptor beta chains share one sample of origin, sequenced in a study of a mutant IDH1 vaccine in newly diagnosed glioma. As for time point: week 35, safety follow-up. The content of each vaccine dose was 300 ug of mutant IDH1 20-mer peptide, and topical imiquimod accompanied it. Clones were read by immunoSEQ multiplex PCR, and TCRdb kept only the in-frame ones, dropping some. The sample consists of around 69,000 clones, around 87% of them appearing once. Which antigens these TCRs recognize remains unknown. Sequencing was performed on PBMCs, taken from a glioma patient whose treatment included an IDH1 peptide vaccine. Receptor source: a man aged 25-40 years with glioma.

The genes are TRBV5-1 and TRBJ2-3; TRBD1 matches 8 bases. V gave up 4 bases and J gave up 1 base; unmatched junction bases: 14. Per the germline V gene, CDR1 is SGHRS and CDR2 is YFSETQ. The CDR3 sequence is 18 residues long. In nucleotides, the CDR3 is TGCGCCAGCAGCCCGTACAGTCAGCCGGGACAGGGCACAGATACGCAGTATTTT. Its translation is CASSPYSQPGQGTDTQYF.

The genes are TRBV11-2 and TRBJ2-3; D is possibly TRBD1 (5 bases). The germline CDR1 and CDR2 sequences are SGHAT and FQNNGV. The germline V and J ends were trimmed by 6 bases and 0 bases, with 10 bases remaining between them. The CDR3 has 14 residues. CDR3 protein: CASRSGSSTDTQYF. The CDR3 DNA follows: TGTGCCAGCAGATCAGGGTCTAGCACAGATACGCAGTATTTT.

The chain is built from TRBV28 and TRBJ2-3; D is unclear. CDR1 and CDR2 from the germline V gene are MDHEN and SYDVKM. Trimming cost V 3 bases and J 0 bases, with 10 bases left between them. The CDR3 is made up of 15 amino acids. The CDR3 sequence is CASSLVTSSTDTQYF. CDR3 nucleotide sequence: TGTGCCAGCAGTTTGGTAACATCTAGCACAGATACGCAGTATTTT.